The table lists the clone carrying this TCR beta chain with a few counts. Its antigen is not identified. The data originate from a study of T-cell memory formation after mild COVID-19. TCR alpha and TCR beta cDNA libraries carrying sample barcodes and UMIs were produced by 5'RACE using constant-segment primers. MiXCR, run by TCRdb on the 5' RACE reads, gives a single entry per CDR3 protein. This table holds over 150,000 distinct CDR3 sequences, 10% to 15% found once. Study-wide results and caveats: Balance between CD4 and CD8 was seen in clones contracting day 15 to 85, and a CD4+ lean was seen in later expanders. The CD4+ clones that contracted clustered mainly within CM and EM, and the CD8+ clones concentrated in EMRA. Memory from before infection featured some responding clones, which suggests cross-reactive memory joined.

Sequenced sample: PBMCs or a T cell subset sorted from them (not recorded which). This TCR derives from a man aged 18 to 30 who had mild COVID-19 (a few samples of this study predate the infection). Cell type and time point are not known.

This CDR3 reads CASRATGGYGYTF. CDR3 DNA sequence: TGTGCCAGCAGGGCTACAGGGGGATATGGCTACACCTTC. The V call is TRBV27, the J call TRBJ1-2, with 8 bases that match TRBD1. Germline trimming cut 6 bases from V and 5 bases from J; bases unmatched to any gene: 5. The germline V gene has CDR1 MNHEY and CDR2 SMNVEV (reference sequence). The CDR3 covers 13 residues.